This T cell receptor (beta chain) was found in a study of cytomegalovirus exposure and HLA in healthy donors. Notes on the study in general: A later analysis by the authors found several of the most significant clusters apparently linked to common viral pathogens. When a later analysis compared HLA-associated TCR beta chains with equally common others, the HLA-associated chains turned out to be more clonally expanded and to have lower generation probabilities. In an earlier analysis, in several hundred donors, most V segments appeared productive either ~90% or ~30% of the time.

As for this clone: The antigen is unknown.

The PCR had 60 Vbeta and 13 Jbeta primers. Produced via immunoSEQ multiplex PCR; TCRdb's table is partial and in-frame only. The sample lists around 38,000 clones, about 66% seen once, with around 19% in the top ten. This clonotype originated in a man aged 45-65 years in good health and CMV-seropositive. The sample was PBMCs.

The CDR3 is CASSTTSGGAYEQYF. The CDR3, as DNA: TGTGCCAGCAGCACAACCAGCGGGGGGGCCTACGAGCAGTACTTC. The chain links TRBV7-2 to TRBJ2-7; 10 nucleotides agree with TRBD2. The CDR3 has 15 amino acids. The trim removed 5 bases at V and 2 bases at J, leaving 6 bases unmatched. CDR1 is SGHTA and CDR2 is FQGNSA in the germline V gene.